This T cell receptor beta chain was sequenced in a study of T cells in Graves' hyperthyroidism and ophthalmopathy. Amplification of TCR beta CDR3 regions was performed using RNA transcripts as template. First-round RT-PCR of the TCR CDR3 relied on the HTBI primer set. TCRdb recomputed calls from the multiplex PCR reads with MiXCR, one row per CDR3 protein. There are 450,000 to 700,000 distinct CDR3 sequences in the sample; 46% occur only once, and roughly 19% lies in the top ten. The CDR3 spans 14 residues. In germline, CDR1 is WNHNN, CDR2 SYGVQD (reference sequence). Trimming removed 5 bases from V and 11 bases from J, with 19 bases in between.

The sample consisted of peripheral blood or thyroid tissue (not recorded which). This rearrangement joins TRBV10-1 to TRBJ1-5; D is ambiguous. This receptor was identified in an adult woman with Graves' disease, either hyperthyroidism or ophthalmopathy (not recorded which). The CDR3 sequence: CASSSGPQQETQHF. CDR3 DNA sequence: TGCGCCAGCAGTTCTGGGCCTCAACAAGAGACCCAGCATTTT.